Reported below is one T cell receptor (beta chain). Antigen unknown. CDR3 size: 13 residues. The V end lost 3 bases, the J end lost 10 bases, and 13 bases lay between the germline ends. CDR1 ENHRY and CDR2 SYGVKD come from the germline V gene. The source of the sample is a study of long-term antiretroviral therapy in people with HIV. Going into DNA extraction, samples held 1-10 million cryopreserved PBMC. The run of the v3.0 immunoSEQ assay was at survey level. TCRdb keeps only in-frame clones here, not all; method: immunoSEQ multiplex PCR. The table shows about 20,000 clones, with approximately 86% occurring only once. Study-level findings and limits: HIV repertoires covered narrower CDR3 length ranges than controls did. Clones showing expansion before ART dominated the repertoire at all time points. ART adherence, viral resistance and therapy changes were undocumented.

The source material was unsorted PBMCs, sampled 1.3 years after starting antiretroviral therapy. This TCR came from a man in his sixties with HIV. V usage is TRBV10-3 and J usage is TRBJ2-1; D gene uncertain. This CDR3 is CAISEVLTVEQFF. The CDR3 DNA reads TGTGCCATCAGTGAAGTCCTAACGGTAGAGCAGTTCTTC.